In its sample, the clone carrying this TCR beta chain was seen many times. TCRdb analysed the reads with MiXCR anew, one entry per CDR3 protein. The sample records around 180,000 distinct CDR3 sequences, roughly 28% being singletons. The data stem from a study of T cell repertoires in cytomegalovirus infection. The TCR originated in a human donor in good health (CMV status not recorded). Some clones in this sample may be carry-over from other donors' samples. The sequencing input was PBMCs.

The CDR3 sequence: CASSFSGRDVQTQYF. CDR3 coding DNA: TGTGCCAGCAGCTTCTCGGGTAGGGACGTACAGACCCAGTACTTC. The chain has TRBV7-2 and TRBJ2-5; D tentatively fits TRBD1 or TRBD2 (5 bases each). V gave up 3 bases and J gave up 6 bases, with 17 bases separating them. There are 15 residues in the CDR3. CDR1 SGHTA and CDR2 FQGNSA come from the germline V gene.